Listed here are 4 T cell receptor beta chains from one sample, sequenced in a study of blood T cell repertoires in COVID-19. TCRdb's table, derived via immunoSEQ multiplex PCR, lists solely in-frame clones and lacks some. The sample has roughly 400,000 clones; approximately 93% are singletons. Source material: PBMCs or T cells enriched from blood (not recorded which). The receptors were gathered from a woman aged 40 to 50 who had been exposed to COVID-19.

This clone was detected once. The genes are TRBV5-1 and TRBJ1-1; D unresolved. The CDR3 extends over 17 amino acids. Between the trimmed V and J ends, which lost 0 bases and 3 bases, there was a span of 18 bases. CDR1 SGHRS and CDR2 YFSETQ come from the germline V gene. Here the CDR3 reads CASSLGLGFRGYTEAFF. The CDR3 nucleotides are TGCGCCAGCAGCTTGGGGCTTGGATTCCGAGGGTACACTGAAGCTTTCTTT.

This clone is a singleton in its sample. The CDR3: CASSLEGQGFSPLHF. The CDR3 coding sequence is TGTGCCAGCAGTTTAGAGGGACAGGGTTTTTCACCCCTCCACTTT. V usage is TRBV27 and J usage is TRBJ1-6; TRBD1 matches 9 bases. Germline CDR1 reads MNHEY; CDR2 reads SMNVEV (reference sequence). This CDR3 is built from 15 residues. V was pared by 2 bases and J by 9 bases, with 5 bases of the junction left unmatched.

Only one count was recorded for this clone. The chain links TRBV6-5 to TRBJ1-6; D may be TRBD1 (5 bases). Between the trimmed V and J ends, which lost 5 bases and 10 bases, there was a span of 15 bases. Germline V lookup: CDR1 MNHEY, CDR2 SVGAGI. The CDR3 is made up of 14 amino acids. The CDR3, as DNA: TGTGCCAGCAGTCCACAGGAGTTGGTATCACCCCTCCACTTT. Its protein product is CASSPQELVSPLHF.

This clone appeared once. The chain is built from TRBV7-2 and TRBJ1-2; D unresolved. The CDR3 consists of 15 residues. The germline V and J ends were trimmed by 6 bases and 2 bases, with 16 bases remaining between them. Germline CDR1 is SGHTA and CDR2 is FQGNSA. CDR3 in amino acids: CASSFGVRANYGYTF. The CDR3 DNA sequence: TGTGCCAGCAGTTTCGGGGTCAGAGCAAACTATGGCTACACCTTC.